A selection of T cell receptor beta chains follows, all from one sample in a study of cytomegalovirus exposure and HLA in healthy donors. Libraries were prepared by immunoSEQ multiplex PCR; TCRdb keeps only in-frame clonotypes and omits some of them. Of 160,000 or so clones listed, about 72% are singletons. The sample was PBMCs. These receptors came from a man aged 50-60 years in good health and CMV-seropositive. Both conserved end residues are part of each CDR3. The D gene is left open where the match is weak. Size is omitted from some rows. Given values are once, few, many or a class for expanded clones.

DNA: TGTGCCAGCAGTGAACCAGGGATAGCCTTC
CDR3: CASSEPGIAF
D: NA
length: 10
J: TRBJ2-7
V: TRBV6-1
size: few

DNA: TGTGCCAGCTCCTCGGTAGATACGCAGTATTTT
CDR3: CASSSVDTQYF
D: NA
length: 11
J: TRBJ2-3
V: TRBV6-1
size: NA

DNA: TGTGCCAGCAGTTACTCGTTGATAGCCGAGCAGTACTTC
CDR3: CASSYSLIAEQYF
D: NA
length: 13
J: TRBJ2-7
V: TRBV6-6
size: NA

DNA: TGTGCCAGTAGTATAGGAGGGGGACTATCGGAAAAACTGTTTTTT
CDR3: CASSIGGGLSEKLFF
D: NA
length: 15
J: TRBJ1-4
V: TRBV19
size: once

DNA: TGCGCCAGCAGCCGGACAGGGGGCCTAGAGACCCAGTACTTC
CDR3: CASSRTGGLETQYF
D: TRBD1
length: 14
J: TRBJ2-5
V: TRBV4-1
size: NA

DNA: TGTGCCAGCAGTTCTAGCGGGGGGCTTGCGGAGACCCAGTACTTC
CDR3: CASSSSGGLAETQYF
D: TRBD2
length: 15
J: TRBJ2-5
V: TRBV6-6
size: NA

DNA: TGTGCCACCAGCAGGGAGGCAGGGGCGTTACGTGGCTACACCTTC
CDR3: CATSREAGALRGYTF
D: NA
length: 15
J: TRBJ1-2
V: TRBV15
size: few

DNA: TGCGCCAGCAGTAGACTAGCGGGGGGACTAAACACCGGGGAGCTGTTTTTT
CDR3: CASSRLAGGLNTGELFF
D: TRBD2
length: 17
J: TRBJ2-2
V: TRBV10-2
size: NA

DNA: TGTGCCATCAGTGAATTTGAGGAAAGCACAGATACGCAGTATTTT
CDR3: CAISEFEESTDTQYF
D: NA
length: 15
J: TRBJ2-3
V: TRBV10-3
size: few

DNA: TGTGCCAGCTCACCACCGTCACCCCCGCGACTCTCTGGAAACACCATATATTTT
CDR3: CASSPPSPPRLSGNTIYF
D: NA
length: 18
J: TRBJ1-3
V: TRBV18
size: NA

DNA: TGTGCCAGCAAGGCGAGGCGGGGGGGCCCAAATGAGCAGTTCTTC
CDR3: CASKARRGGPNEQFF
D: TRBD2
length: 15
J: TRBJ2-1
V: TRBV28
size: few

DNA: TGTGCCAGCAGCTTGGGACAGGGGGTTTTGGCTGAAGCTTTCTTT
CDR3: CASSLGQGVLAEAFF
D: TRBD1
length: 15
J: TRBJ1-1
V: TRBV5-6
size: NA

DNA: TGTGCCAGCAGCTTAGTCAGGAGGAGCACAGATACGCAGTATTTT
CDR3: CASSLVRRSTDTQYF
D: NA
length: 15
J: TRBJ2-3
V: TRBV7-9
size: NA

DNA: TGTGCCACCAGCAGATACTCAGAGGGAAGGAGTCAGCCCCAGCATTTT
CDR3: CATSRYSEGRSQPQHF
D: NA
length: 16
J: TRBJ1-5
V: TRBV15
size: NA

DNA: TGTGCCAGCAGCACCCAGGGCCCCGGCGGCTACACCTTC
CDR3: CASSTQGPGGYTF
D: NA
length: 13
J: TRBJ1-2
V: TRBV7-2
size: NA

DNA: TGTGCCAGCAGCTCTCAAGGACAGGCATGTGAAAAACTGTTTTTT
CDR3: CASSSQGQACEKLFF
D: NA
length: 15
J: TRBJ1-4
V: TRBV21-1
size: once

DNA: TGTGCCAGCAGCGGTAGCCCCGGACAGTTATACGAGCAGTACTTC
CDR3: CASSGSPGQLYEQYF
D: NA
length: 15
J: TRBJ2-7
V: TRBV9
size: few

DNA: TGTGCTAGTGGAGGGGACACGACCTACGAGCAGTACTTC
CDR3: CASGGDTTYEQYF
D: NA
length: 13
J: TRBJ2-7
V: TRBV12-5
size: NA

DNA: TGTGCCATCAGTGCATCACAGGGATATGCCAGCGGCTACACCTTC
CDR3: CAISASQGYASGYTF
D: NA
length: 15
J: TRBJ1-2
V: TRBV10-3
size: once

DNA: TGTGCCAGCAGACCCACAGGGGTGGCCTCACCCCTCCACTTT
CDR3: CASRPTGVASPLHF
D: TRBD1
length: 14
J: TRBJ1-6
V: TRBV7-2
size: once

DNA: TGTGCCAGCAGCAAAGTTCAATTCCAAGAGACCCAGTACTTC
CDR3: CASSKVQFQETQYF
D: NA
length: 14
J: TRBJ2-5
V: TRBV21-1
size: NA

DNA: TGTGCCAGCAGCGGAGGACAGGGGGCGTGGGCTAATGAAAAACTGTTTTTT
CDR3: CASSGGQGAWANEKLFF
D: TRBD1
length: 17
J: TRBJ1-4
V: TRBV9
size: NA

DNA: TGTGCCAGCAGCCGCACCGGACACGCGGACTACGAGCAGTACTTC
CDR3: CASSRTGHADYEQYF
D: NA
length: 15
J: TRBJ2-7
V: TRBV7-2
size: NA

DNA: TGCGCCAGCAGCCAAGATTCTACAGGTGGTGGCTATGGCTACACCTTC
CDR3: CASSQDSTGGGYGYTF
D: NA
length: 16
J: TRBJ1-2
V: TRBV4-3
size: NA

DNA: TGTGCCAGCAGCTTAGATCAGGCAGGGGAAGAGACCCAGTACTTC
CDR3: CASSLDQAGEETQYF
D: NA
length: 15
J: TRBJ2-5
V: TRBV11-2
size: few

DNA: TGTGCCAGCAGTCAGCCAGCGGGGTACACAGATACGCAGTATTTT
CDR3: CASSQPAGYTDTQYF
D: TRBD2
length: 15
J: TRBJ2-3
V: TRBV6-1
size: NA

DNA: TGTGCCAGCAGCTTAAGAAACCGGGGGAGTGCTGAAGCTTTCTTT
CDR3: CASSLRNRGSAEAFF
D: NA
length: 15
J: TRBJ1-1
V: TRBV7-9
size: NA

DNA: TGTGCCAGCAGCCGGACAACCGTTGGGCAGTTCTTC
CDR3: CASSRTTVGQFF
D: NA
length: 12
J: TRBJ2-1
V: TRBV11-2
size: NA

DNA: TGTGCCAGCAGCTTAAACCGTCGTGGGCACACCGGGGAGCTGTTTTTT
CDR3: CASSLNRRGHTGELFF
D: NA
length: 16
J: TRBJ2-2
V: TRBV7-3
size: NA

DNA: TGTGCCAGCAGCTCACTAGCGGGGGCGCCCAATGAGCAGTTCTTC
CDR3: CASSSLAGAPNEQFF
D: TRBD2
length: 15
J: TRBJ2-1
V: TRBV7-2
size: NA

DNA: TGTGCCAGCAGCCGGAGTCGGGATCAAGAGACCCAGTACTTC
CDR3: CASSRSRDQETQYF
D: NA
length: 14
J: TRBJ2-5
V: TRBV4-2
size: NA

DNA: TGTGCCAGCAGCTTGGCGGGATTTGGGGGCGACTACGAGCAGTACTTC
CDR3: CASSLAGFGGDYEQYF
D: NA
length: 16
J: TRBJ2-7
V: TRBV5-6
size: NA

DNA: TGCGCCAGCAGTGACGGGGGGTCCGGTGGGGCCAACGTCCTGACTTTC
CDR3: CASSDGGSGGANVLTF
D: TRBD2
length: 16
J: TRBJ2-6
V: TRBV10-1
size: NA

DNA: TGTGCCAGCAGTGCCCTAGCGGGGGTGCTGAATACGCAGTATTTT
CDR3: CASSALAGVLNTQYF
D: TRBD2
length: 15
J: TRBJ2-3
V: TRBV6-5
size: NA

DNA: TGTGCCAGTGGATTTCGGGGACAGGGGAAGTTTAGCAATCAGCCCCAGCATTTT
CDR3: CASGFRGQGKFSNQPQHF
D: TRBD1
length: 18
J: TRBJ1-5
V: TRBV19
size: NA

DNA: TGTGCCAGCAGCTTAGTTAACCCAGGCATACTCTCTGGAAACACCATATATTTT
CDR3: CASSLVNPGILSGNTIYF
D: NA
length: 18
J: TRBJ1-3
V: TRBV7-9
size: NA

DNA: TGTGCCAGCGGGGAGTCGTGGGGGGGGTACTTC
CDR3: CASGESWGGYF
D: TRBD2
length: 11
J: TRBJ2-7
V: TRBV6-1
size: few

DNA: TGTGCCAGCAGCGTCGGACAGCTCCAAGAGACCCAGTACTTC
CDR3: CASSVGQLQETQYF
D: NA
length: 14
J: TRBJ2-5
V: TRBV9
size: NA

DNA: TGTGCCAGCAGTTTCACTGCGATCCCTGAAGCTTTCTTT
CDR3: CASSFTAIPEAFF
D: NA
length: 13
J: TRBJ1-1
V: TRBV28
size: few

DNA: TGCGCCAGCAGCACGGGACAGCAGGTGACAGATACGCAGTATTTT
CDR3: CASSTGQQVTDTQYF
D: TRBD1
length: 15
J: TRBJ2-3
V: TRBV4-1
size: NA

DNA: TGTGCCAGCAGTTTAGGGACAGTCTCCTACGAGCAGTACTTC
CDR3: CASSLGTVSYEQYF
D: TRBD1
length: 14
J: TRBJ2-7
V: TRBV28
size: NA

DNA: TGTGCCAGCAGCTTAGCCACAGCAACCATTTATAACTATGGCTACACCTTC
CDR3: CASSLATATIYNYGYTF
D: NA
length: 17
J: TRBJ1-2
V: TRBV7-2
size: NA

DNA: TGTGCCAGCAGCGCCGGACAGGGGGAGGGAGCTTTCTTT
CDR3: CASSAGQGEGAFF
D: TRBD1
length: 13
J: TRBJ1-1
V: TRBV5-4
size: NA

DNA: TGTGCCAGCAGCGGTAGCGGGGGGAGGAATGAGCAGTTCTTC
CDR3: CASSGSGGRNEQFF
D: TRBD2
length: 14
J: TRBJ2-1
V: TRBV9
size: NA

DNA: TGTGCCAGCAGCATTACCGGGACAGGGGCCTACGAGCAGTACTTC
CDR3: CASSITGTGAYEQYF
D: TRBD1
length: 15
J: TRBJ2-7
V: TRBV7-9
size: NA

DNA: TGTGCCAGCAGCGTAGGAGTAAGTAGCAATCAGCCCCAGCATTTT
CDR3: CASSVGVSSNQPQHF
D: NA
length: 15
J: TRBJ1-5
V: TRBV9
size: NA

DNA: TGCAGCGTTTTGGACAGGGTCTTTACAGGAAACACCATATATTTT
CDR3: CSVLDRVFTGNTIYF
D: TRBD1
length: 15
J: TRBJ1-3
V: TRBV29-1
size: NA

DNA: TGTGCCAGCAGCGTACCGGGACAGGGGGGGGAAGAGACCCAGTACTTC
CDR3: CASSVPGQGGEETQYF
D: TRBD1
length: 16
J: TRBJ2-5
V: TRBV7-9
size: NA

DNA: TGTGCCACCCCGGGCCAAGGGAGCACTGAAGCTTTCTTT
CDR3: CATPGQGSTEAFF
D: NA
length: 13
J: TRBJ1-1
V: TRBV6-6
size: NA

DNA: TGTGCCAGCAGTTCCCCACAGATCTACGAGCAGTACTTC
CDR3: CASSSPQIYEQYF
D: NA
length: 13
J: TRBJ2-7
V: TRBV28
size: NA

DNA: TGTGCCAGCAGCCTCCCTGGAGGGACAGGCGGCTACGAGCAGTACTTC
CDR3: CASSLPGGTGGYEQYF
D: TRBD1
length: 16
J: TRBJ2-7
V: TRBV4-2
size: NA

DNA: TGCAGCGTTGAGAAGGGAGGGGGCTACGAGCAGTACTTC
CDR3: CSVEKGGGYEQYF
D: NA
length: 13
J: TRBJ2-7
V: TRBV29-1
size: NA

DNA: TGTGCCAGCAGCGTAGGTCCCTGGGACAGTAACACTGAAGCTTTCTTT
CDR3: CASSVGPWDSNTEAFF
D: TRBD1
length: 16
J: TRBJ1-1
V: TRBV9
size: NA

DNA: TGTGCCATCAGTGATAGCGATTCCCGCCGGGTCTATGGCTACACCTTC
CDR3: CAISDSDSRRVYGYTF
D: NA
length: 16
J: TRBJ1-2
V: TRBV10-3
size: NA

DNA: TGTGCCACCAGCAGAACTCAGGGGTCAGGATACGGCTACACCTTC
CDR3: CATSRTQGSGYGYTF
D: NA
length: 15
J: TRBJ1-2
V: TRBV15
size: NA